The clone carrying this TCR beta chain was seen repeatedly, ten times or more. Antigen specificity is unknown. Time point here: healthy volunteer bleed at 6 weeks. Whole blood that had not been fractionated was the source of extracted total RNA. These data are taken from a study of human T cells and chemical hapten exposure. Study-level information: Small pooled library volume differences chiefly drove per-sample TCR yield variation. Findings and caveats of the study: Those TCRs sitting above 1 in 1000 frequency stayed the same with DPC sensitization.

In germline, CDR1 is SQVTM, CDR2 ANQGSEA. This CDR3 has 13 amino acids. The trim removed 4 bases at V and 3 bases at J, leaving 5 bases unmatched. The library put unique molecular identifiers onto individual cDNA molecules. Original processing methods: Sample TCR counts, which ranged from 23,224 to 690,600, had a median of roughly 92,000. From the RACE reads, TCRdb called clonotypes with MiXCR, one entry per CDR3 protein. V and J calls and clone size were set by TCRdb, not the authors. Counted here are 35,000 to 55,000 distinct CDR3 sequences, about 3.7% occurring once; the ten biggest clones make up 4.5% to 7%.

The rearrangement links TRBV29-1 to TRBJ1-2, with 7 bases lining up with TRBD1. The sample was whole blood. The sequence was collected from a human donor in good health. Some clones in this sample may be carry-over from other donors' samples. The CDR3 sequence: CSVGRGRDYGYTF. The DNA for the CDR3 is TGCAGCGTTGGCAGGGGGAGGGACTATGGCTACACCTTC.